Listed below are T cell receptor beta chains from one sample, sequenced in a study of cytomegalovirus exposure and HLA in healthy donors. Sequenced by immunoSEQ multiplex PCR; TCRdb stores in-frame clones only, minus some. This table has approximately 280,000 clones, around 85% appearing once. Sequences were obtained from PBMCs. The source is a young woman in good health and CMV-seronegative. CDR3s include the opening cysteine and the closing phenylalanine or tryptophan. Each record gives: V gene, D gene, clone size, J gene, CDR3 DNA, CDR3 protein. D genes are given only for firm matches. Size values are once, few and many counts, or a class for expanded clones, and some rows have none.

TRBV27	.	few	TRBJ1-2	TGTGCCAGCAGCCAATTACCTACCTATGGCTACACCTTC	CASSQLPTYGYTF
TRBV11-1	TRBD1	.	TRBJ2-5	TGTGCCAGCAGCTTAGCGGACAGGGGAATTGGAGAGACCCAGTACTTC	CASSLADRGIGETQYF
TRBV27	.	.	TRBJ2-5	TGTGCCAGCAGTTTAGTAGCGGCTAAAGAGACCCAGTACTTC	CASSLVAAKETQYF
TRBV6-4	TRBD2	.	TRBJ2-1	TGTGCCAGCAGTGACTCTAATAGCGGGTTCAATGAGCAGTTCTTC	CASSDSNSGFNEQFF
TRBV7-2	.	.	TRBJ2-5	TGTGCCAGCAGCTTATTCGCGGGGCTAAAAAAGGAGACCCAGTACTTC	CASSLFAGLKKETQYF
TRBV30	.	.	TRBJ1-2	TGTGCCTGGAATGAGGCCCCTCTCTCTGGCTACACCTTC	CAWNEAPLSGYTF
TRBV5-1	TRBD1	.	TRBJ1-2	TGCGCCAGCAGCCTACAGGACAGGGATGGCTACACCTTC	CASSLQDRDGYTF
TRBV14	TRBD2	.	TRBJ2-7	TGTGCCAGCAGCCAAGGTGGACTAGTGTCCTCCTACGAGCAGTACTTC	CASSQGGLVSSYEQYF
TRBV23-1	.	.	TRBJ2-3	TGCGCCAGCAGTCAATTTCTGGGGCACAGCACAGATACGCAGTATTTT	CASSQFLGHSTDTQYF
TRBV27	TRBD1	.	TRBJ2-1	TGTGCCAGCAGTTTTGTTCAGGGGGCCGGTGAGCAGTTCTTC	CASSFVQGAGEQFF
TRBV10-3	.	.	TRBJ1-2	TGTGCCATCAATTCTGACAGCTATGGCTACACCTTC	CAINSDSYGYTF
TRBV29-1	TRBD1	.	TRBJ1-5	TGCAGCGTGGCTGACAGGGACAATCAGCCCCAGCATTTT	CSVADRDNQPQHF
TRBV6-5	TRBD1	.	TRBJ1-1	TGTGCCAGCGGGGGGGACAGGGGGATTACTGAAGCTTTCTTT	CASGGDRGITEAFF
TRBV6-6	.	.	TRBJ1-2	TGTGCCAGCAGCCGTAGGACAGAGGAGTATGGCTACACCTTC	CASSRRTEEYGYTF
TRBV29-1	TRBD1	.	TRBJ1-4	TGCAGCGTGCGGACAGGGTGGAATGAAAAACTGTTTTTT	CSVRTGWNEKLFF
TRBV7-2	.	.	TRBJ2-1	TGTGCCAGCAGCTCTCACTTAATCATTGGTGAGGATGAGCAGTTCTTC	CASSSHLIIGEDEQFF
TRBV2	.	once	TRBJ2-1	TGTGCCAGCAGTGAGCACCGGAGTTCCTACAATGAGCAGTTCTTC	CASSEHRSSYNEQFF
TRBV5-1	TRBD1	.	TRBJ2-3	TGCGCCAGCAGCAGGACAGGGGGCGCGGGGACAGATACGCAGTATTTT	CASSRTGGAGTDTQYF
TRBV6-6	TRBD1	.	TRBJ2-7	TGTGCCAGCAGGTCCGGGACAGGGGGCTTCGACGAGCAGTACTTC	CASRSGTGGFDEQYF
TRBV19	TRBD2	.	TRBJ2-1	TGTGCCAGTAGTAGGGAATTGACTAGCGTAACCTACAATGAGCAGTTCTTC	CASSRELTSVTYNEQFF
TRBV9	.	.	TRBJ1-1	TGTGCCAGCAGCCACCACCGGGAGGGAGCGGCTGAAGCTTTCTTT	CASSHHREGAAEAFF
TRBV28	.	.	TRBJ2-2	TGTGCCAGCAGTTTCCCTAACACCGGGGAGCTGTTTTTT	CASSFPNTGELFF
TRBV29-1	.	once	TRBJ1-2	TGCAGCGTTGACCGCGAGGGATACTATGGCTACACCTTC	CSVDREGYYGYTF
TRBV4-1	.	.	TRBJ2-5	TGCGCCAGCAGCCTTGGGCCCCAAGAGACCCAGTACTTC	CASSLGPQETQYF
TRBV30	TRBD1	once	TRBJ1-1	TGTGCCTGGGGGGGACAGGGGAACACTGAAGCTTTCTTT	CAWGGQGNTEAFF
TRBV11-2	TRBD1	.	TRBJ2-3	TGTGCCAGCAGCTTAGAGACAGGGCTGGGGACAGATACGCAGTATTTT	CASSLETGLGTDTQYF
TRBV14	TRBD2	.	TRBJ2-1	TGTGCCAGCAGCCAGACTAGCGGGAAATACAATGAGCAGTTCTTC	CASSQTSGKYNEQFF
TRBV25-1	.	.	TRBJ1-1	TGTGCCAGCAGTAGGGGATTTAACACTGAAGCTTTCTTT	CASSRGFNTEAFF
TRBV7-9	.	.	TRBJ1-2	TGTGCCAGCAGCTTTAGTATGGAGGGCAGAAACTATGGCTACACCTTC	CASSFSMEGRNYGYTF
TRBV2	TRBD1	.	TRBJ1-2	TGTGCCAGCAGTATTGACAGGGCGCTAAGCGGCGGCTACACCTTC	CASSIDRALSGGYTF
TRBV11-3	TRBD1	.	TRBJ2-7	TGTGCCAGCAGCTTAGATGGGACAGGCGGTTACGAGCAGTACTTC	CASSLDGTGGYEQYF
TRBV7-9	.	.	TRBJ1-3	TGTGCCAGCAGCTTAGATGGCAGCGACGGAAACACCATATATTTT	CASSLDGSDGNTIYF
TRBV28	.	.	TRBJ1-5	TGTGCCAGCAGTTTTCAGGGCTCAGTTTTCAGCAATCAGCCCCAGCATTTT	CASSFQGSVFSNQPQHF
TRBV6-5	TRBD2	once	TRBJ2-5	TGTGCCAGCAGTTCTCACGGCGGGGGGGAGACCCAGTACTTC	CASSSHGGGETQYF
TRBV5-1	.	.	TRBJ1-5	TGCGCCAGCAGCTTGGATGGGGAGTCGGGTCAGCCCCAGCATTTT	CASSLDGESGQPQHF
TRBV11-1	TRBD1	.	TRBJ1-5	TGTGCCAGCAGCTTAGAAGGGGGCGGACAGCCCCAGCATTTT	CASSLEGGGQPQHF
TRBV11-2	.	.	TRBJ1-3	TGTGCCATCCGGGGAGTCCCCCCGAGGTCTGGAAACACCATATATTTT	CAIRGVPPRSGNTIYF
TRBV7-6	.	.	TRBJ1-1	TGTGCCAGCAGCGTACAGGGACGGGAGGGAACTGAAGCTTTCTTT	CASSVQGREGTEAFF
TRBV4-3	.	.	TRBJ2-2	TGCGCCAGCAGCCAAGGGATCGGGGGCACCGGGGAGCTGTTTTTT	CASSQGIGGTGELFF
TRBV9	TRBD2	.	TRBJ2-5	TGTGCCAGCAGCGTAGAGACTAGCATAGGAGAGACCCAGTACTTC	CASSVETSIGETQYF
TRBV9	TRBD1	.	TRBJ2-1	TGTGCCAGCAGCCTCCGAGGGGACAGGGCGTACAATGAGCAGTTCTTC	CASSLRGDRAYNEQFF
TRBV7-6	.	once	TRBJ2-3	TGTGCCAGCAGCTTAGCGCCAGGGGAAACAGATACGCAGTATTTT	CASSLAPGETDTQYF
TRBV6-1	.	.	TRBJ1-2	TGTGCCAGCAGCGTTACAGTGTCCTATGGCTACACCTTC	CASSVTVSYGYTF
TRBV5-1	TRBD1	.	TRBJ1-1	TGCGCCAGCAGACGTGGACAGGAGAACACTGAAGCTTTCTTT	CASRRGQENTEAFF
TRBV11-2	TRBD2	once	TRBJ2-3	TGTGCCAGCAGCTTCGCGACTAGCAGGGCAGATACGCAGTATTTT	CASSFATSRADTQYF
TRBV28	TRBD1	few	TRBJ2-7	TGTGCCAGCAGACGACAGGGGGCAAGCTACGAGCAGTACTTC	CASRRQGASYEQYF
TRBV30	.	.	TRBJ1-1	TGTGCCTGGAGAGGTCGGGGACATCCCCCAACTGCTGAAGCTTTCTTT	CAWRGRGHPPTAEAFF
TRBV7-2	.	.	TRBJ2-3	TGTGCCAGCTTATATATCACAGATACGCAGTATTTT	CASLYITDTQYF
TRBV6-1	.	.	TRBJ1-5	TGTGCCAGCAGTGTCGGGACTGGCAATCAGCCCCAGCATTTT	CASSVGTGNQPQHF
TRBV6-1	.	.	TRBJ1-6	TGTGCCAGCAGTGAAGGTAGAAATAATTCACCCCTCCACTTT	CASSEGRNNSPLHF
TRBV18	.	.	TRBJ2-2	TGTGCCAGCTCAGCTGGAAGGGGCAGCACCGGGGAGCTGTTTTTT	CASSAGRGSTGELFF
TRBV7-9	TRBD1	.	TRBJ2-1	TGTGCCAGCAGACCCAGGGGGTACAATGAGCAGTTCTTC	CASRPRGYNEQFF
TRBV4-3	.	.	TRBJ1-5	TGCGCCAGCAGCCAAGATCCAGGGCTCGATCAGCCCCAGCATTTT	CASSQDPGLDQPQHF
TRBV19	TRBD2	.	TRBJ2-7	TGTGCCAGTAGTTCCCACCCCGGGAGGACCAGGTACGAGCAGTACTTC	CASSSHPGRTRYEQYF
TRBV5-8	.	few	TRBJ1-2	TGTGCCAGCAGCGGCATTGGAGGGCCGGGTCGAGGCTACACCTTC	CASSGIGGPGRGYTF